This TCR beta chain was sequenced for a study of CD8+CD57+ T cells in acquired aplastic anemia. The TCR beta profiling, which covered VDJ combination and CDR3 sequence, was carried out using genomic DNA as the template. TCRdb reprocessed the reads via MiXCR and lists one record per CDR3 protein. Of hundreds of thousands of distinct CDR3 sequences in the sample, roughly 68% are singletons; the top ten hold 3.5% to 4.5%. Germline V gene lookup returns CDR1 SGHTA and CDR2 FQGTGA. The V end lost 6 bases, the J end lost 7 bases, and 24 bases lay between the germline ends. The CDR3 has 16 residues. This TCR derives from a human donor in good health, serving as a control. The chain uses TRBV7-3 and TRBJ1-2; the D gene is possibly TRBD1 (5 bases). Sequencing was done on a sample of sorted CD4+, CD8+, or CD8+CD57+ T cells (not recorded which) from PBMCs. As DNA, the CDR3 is TGTGCCAGCAGGGAAGAGGGGAGGAGTGCGGTCTTTGGCTACACCTTC. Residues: CASREEGRSAVFGYTF.